The rows below give T cell receptor beta chains drawn from one sample of a study of Ad26.COV2.S vaccination and SARS-CoV-2 variants. Sequencing used immunoSEQ multiplex PCR; TCRdb keeps in-frame clones, though not all of them. The repertoire holds around 300,000 clones, with roughly nine tenths as singletons. The sequencing here drew on peripheral blood, taken in a trial of Ad26.COV2.S vaccine versus placebo. Every receptor here comes from a person between 18 and 59 years old who received the Ad26.COV2.S COVID-19 vaccine or a placebo. Each CDR3 is given with its conserved first and last residue. Fields, in order: CDR3 DNA, CDR3 protein, V gene, J gene, clone size, D gene. D genes are given only for firm matches. Clone sizes are given selectively: once, few, many, or a class where the clone is expanded.

TGTGCCAGCGGACGCGCACGCTACGAGCAGTACTTC	CASGRARYEQYF	TRBV3-1/TRBV3-2	TRBJ2-7	.	.
TGTGCCAGCAGTCCCTCAACAGGGGGTAATGAGCAGTTCTTC	CASSPSTGGNEQFF	TRBV27	TRBJ2-1	.	TRBD1
TGTGCCAGCAGCTTGGGGCAGAGCTATGGCTACACCTTC	CASSLGQSYGYTF	TRBV5-6	TRBJ1-2	.	.
TGTGCCAGCAAAGAACCGGGCCGGCTGAACACTGAAGCTTTCTTT	CASKEPGRLNTEAFF	TRBV21-1	TRBJ1-1	.	.
TGTGCCAGCAGTGTGAGTGGGACAGCCCTCTCTGGGGCCAACGTCCTGACTTTC	CASSVSGTALSGANVLTF	TRBV2	TRBJ2-6	.	TRBD1
TGTGCCAGCAGTTGGTCTAGCAGGGAGACCCAGTACTTC	CASSWSSRETQYF	TRBV6-5	TRBJ2-5	.	.
TGTGCCAGTAGTACCTTTCAGGAGAACACTGAAGCTTTCTTT	CASSTFQENTEAFF	TRBV19	TRBJ1-1	.	.
TGTGCCAGCAGCGCGGGACTAGCGGGAGGAGCCGGGGAGCTGTTTTTT	CASSAGLAGGAGELFF	TRBV7-9	TRBJ2-2	.	TRBD2
TGTGCCAGCAGCGGTCTAGCGTCCACCGGGGAGCTGTTTTTT	CASSGLASTGELFF	TRBV7-2	TRBJ2-2	.	.
TGTGCCAGCAGCTTAGGTGCAGAAGCGGTAGGCTACACCTTC	CASSLGAEAVGYTF	TRBV7-9	TRBJ1-2	.	.
TGTGCCAGCACCCGTAGGGGGGGAAGGGATGAAAAACTGTTTTTT	CASTRRGGRDEKLFF	TRBV27	TRBJ1-4	.	.
TGCGCCAGCAGCGCCGCGGGATCTTATGCTGAAGGCTACACCTTC	CASSAAGSYAEGYTF	TRBV10-2	TRBJ1-2	.	.
TGTGCCAGCAGCCCAAGGGTACGGGACGAGCAGTACTTC	CASSPRVRDEQYF	TRBV3-1/TRBV3-2	TRBJ2-7	.	.
TGCGCCAGCAGCCTGGCGACAGGCGACTCTGGAAACACCATATATTTT	CASSLATGDSGNTIYF	TRBV5-1	TRBJ1-3	.	.
TGCAGTGCTAGTGTGGCAGGGGGCTCTGACGATAATTCACCCCTCCACTTT	CSASVAGGSDDNSPLHF	TRBV20-1	TRBJ1-6	once	TRBD1
TGTGCCAGCAGCCCGGGACTAGCGGTATACAATGAGCAGTTCTTC	CASSPGLAVYNEQFF	TRBV7-9	TRBJ2-1	few	TRBD2
TGCAGCGTTGAACTAGCGGGAGCCGGGGATACGCAGTATTTT	CSVELAGAGDTQYF	TRBV29-1	TRBJ2-3	.	TRBD2
TGTGCCAGCAGTCCCCCCGGGACGACTGAAGCTTTCTTT	CASSPPGTTEAFF	TRBV27	TRBJ1-1	.	.
TGTGCCAGCAGTTACTCCGGCGTAGGCTCCTACAATGAGCAGTTCTTC	CASSYSGVGSYNEQFF	TRBV6-5	TRBJ2-1	once	.
TGTGCCAGCAGCTTGTCGCGGGTGAATAACCCTAATACGCAGTATTTT	CASSLSRVNNPNTQYF	TRBV7-8	TRBJ2-3	.	.
TGTGCCAGCAGGCCAGGGGGCGCCTATGGCTACACCTTC	CASRPGGAYGYTF	TRBV6-5	TRBJ1-2	once	TRBD1
TGTGCCAGTAGTGAAGGTACCGGGACGTCAAGCAATCAGCCCCAGCATTTT	CASSEGTGTSSNQPQHF	TRBV19	TRBJ1-5	few	.
TGCAGCGTTGAAGTTCGTCGGACCCGAGACACTGAAGCTTTCTTT	CSVEVRRTRDTEAFF	TRBV29-1	TRBJ1-1	once	.
TGTGCCAGCAGCCCCGGGACAGGGGGGGTAAAACTGTTTTTT	CASSPGTGGVKLFF	TRBV6-5	TRBJ1-4	.	TRBD1
TGTGCCAGCACCAGTCTCGATGGGGGTACGAACACTGAAGCTTTCTTT	CASTSLDGGTNTEAFF	TRBV7-9	TRBJ1-1	.	.
TGTGCCACCAGTGTTACGAGGGGGACTCCATCTGGAAACACCATATATTTT	CATSVTRGTPSGNTIYF	TRBV24-1	TRBJ1-3	.	.
TGTGCCAGCAGTACCTATGGAGGGGGGGACACCGGGGAGCTGTTTTTT	CASSTYGGGDTGELFF	TRBV9	TRBJ2-2	.	.
TGTGCCAGTAGTGGGAGCACGAGGGTGGACACTGAAGCTTTCTTT	CASSGSTRVDTEAFF	TRBV19	TRBJ1-1	.	.
TGTGCCAGCAGTTGGGGACAGGGGAGGTCTGAAGCTTTCTTT	CASSWGQGRSEAFF	TRBV6-5	TRBJ1-1	.	TRBD1
TGTGCCAGCAGCCAAGTGGGGATGATGAACACTGAAGCTTTCTTT	CASSQVGMMNTEAFF	TRBV3-1/TRBV3-2	TRBJ1-1	.	.
TGCGCCAGCAGCCCAGCTAGGGAGGCCGGGACCGGGGAGCTGTTTTTT	CASSPAREAGTGELFF	TRBV4-1	TRBJ2-2	.	.
TGTGCCAGCAGCTCTCGGACAGGGGGGGACGAAAAACTGTTTTTT	CASSSRTGGDEKLFF	TRBV9	TRBJ1-4	.	TRBD1
TGTGCCAGCGCTCCCCTAGGACCCGGGACAGGGGAGTTTGGCTACACCTTC	CASAPLGPGTGEFGYTF	TRBV9	TRBJ1-2	.	TRBD1
TGTGCCAGTAGCCTAAGGACTTACACTGAAGCTTTCTTT	CASSLRTYTEAFF	TRBV19	TRBJ1-1	.	.
TGTGCCAGCAGTTACCACCTGACTAGCGGGAGTGCGTGGCTCAATGAGCAGTTCTTC	CASSYHLTSGSAWLNEQFF	TRBV6-2/TRBV6-3	TRBJ2-1	few	TRBD2
TGTGCCATCATGAGGTCGGGGCAGGACTATGGCTACACCTTC	CAIMRSGQDYGYTF	TRBV10-3	TRBJ1-2	.	.
TGTGCCAGCAGTTTTGGACAGGGGGGCACTGAAGCTTTCTTT	CASSFGQGGTEAFF	TRBV27	TRBJ1-1	once	TRBD1
TGTGCCAGCAGCTTAGTCGCGGGAGCCTCCACGGATACGCAGTATTTT	CASSLVAGASTDTQYF	TRBV7-6	TRBJ2-3	few	TRBD2
TGTGCCAGTATAGGCCGTGGAAATAGCAATCAGCCCCAGCATTTT	CASIGRGNSNQPQHF	TRBV19	TRBJ1-5	few	.
TGTGCCAGCAGCTCTACAAGACGGGGTATGAACACTGAAGCTTTCTTT	CASSSTRRGMNTEAFF	TRBV5-6	TRBJ1-1	.	.